These 8 T cell receptor beta chains share one sample of origin, sequenced in a study of T cell responses to AZD1222 COVID-19 vaccine. The table came from immunoSEQ multiplex PCR; TCRdb's copy has only in-frame clones and leaves some out. The table includes 150,000 to 160,000 clones, roughly nine tenths detected once. Here the sequenced sample was peripheral blood, taken on day 0 of AZD1222 vaccination. These receptors were collected from an adult in good health.

The chain is built from TRBV10-1 and TRBJ1-1; unclear D gene. The germline gives CDR1 WNHNN, CDR2 SYGVQD (reference sequence). CDR3 length equals 12 residues. V was pared by 6 bases and J by 5 bases, with 10 bases between. CDR3 amino acids: CASRRAPTEAFF. CDR3 nucleotides: TGCGCCAGCAGGAGGGCGCCGACTGAAGCTTTCTTT.

J is TRBJ1-1 and V is TRBV29-1, with D hard to call. The V end lost 6 bases, the J end lost 4 bases, and 12 bases lay between the germline ends. The CDR3 spans 12 residues. Per the germline V gene, CDR1 is SQVTM and CDR2 is ANQGSEA. CDR3: CSVVGSGTEAFF. The DNA of the CDR3 is TGCAGCGTCGTTGGGTCGGGCACTGAAGCTTTCTTT.

The chain links TRBV12-3 or TRBV12-4 to TRBJ1-2; TRBD1 aligns across 7 bases. With 5 bases clipped from V and 5 bases from J, the junction kept 5 bases outside the gene matches. The CDR3 has 13 amino acids. The CDR3 here is CASSAGTEYGYTF. The CDR3 DNA reads as TGTGCCAGCAGTGCCGGGACAGAATATGGCTACACCTTC.

This clone was seen once. The chain carries TRBV3-1 (or the pseudogene TRBV3-2) and TRBJ2-7; D possibly matches TRBD1 or TRBD2 (5 bases each). The V end lost 4 bases, the J end lost 6 bases, and 19 bases lay between the germline ends. The CDR3 runs 15 residues. Germline lookup yields CDR1 LGHDT and CDR2 YNNKEL (reference sequence). The CDR3 here is CASSRTAELGLEQYF. CDR3 in DNA: TGTGCCAGCAGCCGAACAGCGGAGCTGGGGCTCGAGCAGTACTTC.

The chain uses TRBV28 and TRBJ1-1; D call uncertain. The CDR3 is 14 residues long. The germline V gene encodes CDR1 MDHEN and CDR2 SYDVKM. Trimming removed 7 bases from V and 4 bases from J, with 16 bases in between. CDR3 region: CASNSPGGSTEAFF. CDR3 nucleotides: TGTGCCAGCAATAGCCCTGGCGGGAGCACTGAAGCTTTCTTT.

This clone appeared a single time. The rearrangement joins TRBV5-1 to TRBJ2-5; 7 bases match TRBD2. The CDR3 is 14 amino acids. Germline V gene data show CDR1 as SGHRS and CDR2 as YFSETQ. The J segment lost 5 bases and the V segment lost 0 bases, leaving 4 bases of the junction unmatched. The CDR3 DNA sequence: TGCGCCAGCAGCTTGGGGGGCGGGAGTGAGACCCAGTACTTC. Translated: CASSLGGGSETQYF.

The rearrangement joins TRBV25-1 to TRBJ2-1; maybe TRBD1 (6 bases). The V gene lost 6 bases and the J gene lost 7 bases, with 16 bases spanning the gap. From germline, CDR1 is MGHDK and CDR2 SYGVNS. This CDR3 is 14 amino acids long. CDR3 region: CASSPQGYGNEQFF. In nucleotides, the CDR3 is TGTGCCAGCAGCCCCCAGGGGTATGGGAATGAGCAGTTCTTC.

The rearrangement links TRBV6-2 or TRBV6-3 to TRBJ2-7, with D maybe TRBD2 (6 bases). Germline values: CDR1 MNHEY, CDR2 SVGEGT. The CDR3 loop spans 13 amino acids. The V gene lost 6 bases and the J gene lost 4 bases, with 13 bases spanning the gap. CDR3 sequence: CASSLAGRYEQYF. CDR3 nucleotide sequence: TGTGCCAGCAGCCTTGCGGGGAGGTACGAGCAGTACTTC.